This TCR beta chain was documented in a study of breast tumors, draining lymph nodes, adjacent tissues. Points from the study as a whole: Data only fit, rather than demonstrated, lymph node origin of most tumor T cells. The data were judged consistent with most tumor T cells coming from lymph node and expanding in tumor.

This clonotype was seen repeatedly, ten times or more. Its antigen is unknown. Axillary draining lymph nodes of breast cancer patients supplied the node samples. TCRdb analysed the multiplex PCR reads with MiXCR anew, one entry per CDR3 protein. This sample yields about 220,000 distinct CDR3 sequences, of which approximately 36% are seen a single time; approximately 3.6% belongs to the top ten. Trimming cost V 4 bases and J 4 bases, with 14 bases left between them. The CDR3 has 14 amino acids. Germline CDR1 and CDR2: SGHTS and YDEGEE. This TCR came from a female donor with breast cancer. Some clones in this sample may be carry-over from other donors' samples. Material for sequencing was axillary lymph node tissue. This rearrangement joins TRBV5-8 to TRBJ1-2; D unclear. CDR3 residues: CASSPAKPRYGYTF. CDR3 bases: TGTGCCAGCAGCCCAGCAAAACCCCGCTATGGCTACACCTTC.